This passage covers 27 T cell receptor beta chains from one sample sequenced in a study of shared clonotypes between healthy human individuals. In the naive CD8 group, cells lacked CD45RO and were positively selected for CCR7, so terminally differentiated effector memory CD45RA+ cells were left out. Sequencing used immunoSEQ multiplex PCR; TCRdb keeps in-frame clones, though not all of them. The sample carries roughly 550,000 clones, around 95% recorded once. Sequencing was done on a sample of naive CD8+ T cells sorted from blood. All receptors come from a woman aged 25 to 39 in good health.

This chain joins TRBV27 and TRBJ1-2; 12 bases map to TRBD1. CDR1 MNHEY and CDR2 SMNVEV come from the germline V gene (reference sequence). V dropped 8 bases and J dropped 0; count of bases not matched to a gene: 10. This CDR3 region has 17 residues. The CDR3 spells CASAKGTGGLANYGYTF. CDR3 DNA: TGTGCCAGCGCAAAGGGGACAGGGGGCCTAGCTAACTATGGCTACACCTTC.

The chain uses TRBV21-1 and TRBJ1-3; the table's D call, TRBD1, was not checked against the DNA. TRBV21-1 is classified as a pseudogene. This CDR3 is 18 amino acids long. The CDR3 region is CASSKVETTVSSGNTIYF. CDR3 nucleotide sequence: TGTGCCAGCAGCAAAGTGGAGACGACAGTTAGCTCTGGAAACACCATATATTTT.

The V and J genes are TRBV28 and TRBJ1-4; D not certain. The CDR3 totals 14 residues. Trimming removed 3 bases at V and 4 bases at J, with 9 bases between. The V gene's germline CDR1 is MDHEN and CDR2 SYDVKM. CDR3 nucleotides: TGTGCCAGCAGTTTCTGGCAGAGTAATGAAAAACTGTTTTTT. Translating it yields CASSFWQSNEKLFF.

The chain joins TRBV6-4 to TRBJ1-5, with a weak D call TRBD1 (5 bases). This CDR3 is built from 14 residues. Deletions cut 8 bases from V and 5 bases from J, with 16 bases between. The V gene's germline CDR1 is MRHNA and CDR2 SNTAGT. DNA of the CDR3: TGTGCCAGCGCCGTGTCGGGGACCGATCAGCCCCAGCATTTT. The encoded protein is CASAVSGTDQPQHF.

J is TRBJ2-1 and V is TRBV13; D is undetermined. The length of the CDR3 is 11 residues. Trimming removed 0 bases from V and 9 bases from J, with 3 bases in between. Germline CDR1 PRHDT, CDR2 FYEKMQ (reference sequence). CDR3 coding DNA: TGTGCCAGCAGCTTAGGAGCTGAGCAGTTCTTC. Translated: CASSLGAEQFF.

The chain employs TRBV13 and TRBJ2-1, with D possibly matching TRBD2 (5 bases). This CDR3 comprises 16 residues. Germline-derived CDR1 and CDR2 are PRHDT and FYEKMQ (reference sequence). V gave up 3 bases and J gave up 7 bases, with 19 bases separating them. The CDR3 protein is CASSFPTGLRSNEQFF. Written as DNA, the CDR3 is TGTGCCAGCAGCTTCCCCACCGGACTCCGCTCTAATGAGCAGTTCTTC. Looking up the rest from reference TRBV13 and TRBJ2-1 gives the full variable domain: AAGVIQSPRHLIKEKRETATLKCYPIPRHDTVYWYQQGPGQDPQFLISFYEKMQSDKGSIPDRFSAQQFSDYHSELNMSSLELGDSALYFCASSFPTGLRSNEQFFGPGTRLTVL.

V usage is TRBV11-2 and J usage is TRBJ2-1; D may be TRBD2 (5 bases). V lost 6 bases and J 0 bases, leaving 9 bases between the germline ends. From germline, CDR1 is SGHAT and CDR2 FQNNGV. This CDR3 spans 14 amino acids. The chain's CDR3 is CASRTRDSYNEQFF. The CDR3 DNA is TGTGCCAGCAGAACTAGAGACTCCTACAATGAGCAGTTCTTC.

The table lists this clone with a count of one. This chain connects TRBV4-1 to TRBJ2-3; 7 nucleotides agree with TRBD2. This CDR3 comprises 16 residues. Losses at the gene ends were 5 bases for V and 6 bases for J; bases not matched to a gene: 14. CDR1 and CDR2 (germline): MGHRA, YSYEKL. The CDR3 loop is CASSYSQTGGTDTQYF. The DNA for the CDR3 is TGCGCCAGCAGCTATAGCCAAACGGGAGGAACGGATACGCAGTATTTT.

This chain links TRBV27 with TRBJ2-7; 7 bases map to TRBD1. Germline-derived CDR1 and CDR2 are MNHEY and SMNVEV (reference sequence). CDR3 length equals 14 residues. The junction had 9 bases not matched to a gene; V was cut back by 5 bases and J by 5 bases. Written as DNA, the CDR3 is TGTGCCAGCAGTCCAATGACAGGGTCAGACGAGCAGTACTTC. Its protein product is CASSPMTGSDEQYF.

This chain links TRBV9 with TRBJ2-2; 8 bases are a match to TRBD2. V lost 1 base to trimming and J lost 2 bases; unmatched junction nucleotides: 10. The CDR3 is 18 residues long. CDR1 SGDLS and CDR2 YYNGEE come from the germline V gene. The CDR3 region has the DNA TGTGCCAGCAGCGTAAACCAGGACAGCGGGAGTAACACCGGGGAGCTGTTTTTT. It specifies CASSVNQDSGSNTGELFF.

This chain uses TRBV11-3 with TRBJ1-2; tentatively, D is TRBD1 (6 bases). CDR3 size: 15 residues. Trimming removed 0 bases from V and 8 bases from J, with 16 bases in between. CDR1 and CDR2 from the germline V gene are SGHNT and YENEEA. Written as DNA, the CDR3 is TGTGCCAGCAGCTTAGAAGGAAGGAGGGGGATGGGCTACACCTTC. Its translation is CASSLEGRRGMGYTF.

In regard to this clone: A much larger clone lies one base from this, so it may be a read error. The rearrangement joins TRBV13 to TRBJ2-7; no clear D. V was trimmed by 1 base and J by 3 bases, leaving 1 base between them. Per germline, CDR1 PRHDT and CDR2 FYEKMQ (reference sequence). The CDR3 spans 11 residues. The CDR3: CASSLVYEQYF. The CDR3 DNA is TGTGCCAGCAGCTTAGTCTACGAGCAGTACTTC.

The chain links TRBV27 to TRBJ2-7; D is unclear. The CDR3 consists of 13 residues. The germline V gene has CDR1 MNHEY and CDR2 SMNVEV (reference sequence). V lost 6 bases, J lost 3 bases, and 12 bases lay in between. CDR3 nucleotides: TGTGCCAGCAGCCAATCGTACAGCTACGAGCAGTACTTC. It translates to CASSQSYSYEQYF.

The rearrangement links TRBV9 to TRBJ2-5; 9 nucleotides agree with TRBD2. V trimming: 0 bases; J trimming: 11 bases; junction bases outside the gene matches: 5. The CDR3 has 13 amino acids. Germline assignment: CDR1 SGDLS and CDR2 YYNGEE. The CDR3 coding sequence is TGTGCCAGCAGCGTAGATTTAGCGGGAGAGCAGTACTTC. It yields the protein CASSVDLAGEQYF.

CDR3 sequence (DNA): TGTGCCAGCAGTTGGGACCAGCGGCCGGATCAGCCCCAGCATTTT. Its protein is CASSWDQRPDQPQHF. The chain combines TRBV28 with TRBJ1-5; D perhaps matches TRBD1 (5 bases). Germline CDR1 reads MDHEN; CDR2 reads SYDVKM. Trimming took 4 bases from V and 5 from J, leaving 15 bases between them. The CDR3 is 15 residues long.

A single count supports this clone. V gene TRBV6-5 combines with J gene TRBJ1-5; 9 nucleotides match TRBD1. The V and J ends lost 6 bases and 3 bases, in that order; junction bases with no gene match: 6. Germline V gene lookup returns CDR1 MNHEY and CDR2 SVGAGI. This CDR3 region has 15 residues. Here the CDR3 DNA reads TGTGCCAGCAGGTTGGGACAGGGATTCAATCAGCCCCAGCATTTT. Translated, it gives CASRLGQGFNQPQHF.

CDR3 region: CASRSGLSMNTEAFF. DNA of the CDR3: TGTGCCAGCAGATCGGGACTCTCGATGAACACTGAAGCTTTCTTT. V gene TRBV6-5 combines with J gene TRBJ1-1, with a tentative D call TRBD1 (5 bases). Germline CDR1 is MNHEY and CDR2 is SVGAGI. This CDR3 comprises 15 residues. Deletions cut 6 bases from V and 0 bases from J, with 14 bases between.

CDR3 in amino acids: CASSLVREPHEQYF. The CDR3 nucleotides are TGTGCCAGCAGTTTGGTTCGGGAGCCCCACGAGCAGTACTTC. V usage is TRBV27 and J usage is TRBJ2-7; D is perhaps TRBD2 (6 bases). V was trimmed by 3 bases and J by 5 bases, leaving 14 bases between them. The germline CDR1 and CDR2 sequences are MNHEY and SMNVEV (reference sequence). The CDR3 spans 14 residues.

The V and J genes are TRBV4-2 and TRBJ1-3, with 7 bases matching TRBD1. V gave up 0 bases and J gave up 4 bases; unmatched junction bases: 6. Germline CDR1 is LGHNA and CDR2 is YNFKEQ. The CDR3 sequence is 16 residues long. The CDR3 nucleotides read TGTGCCAGCAGCCAAGATCTCGGGACAGCCGGAAACACCATATATTTT. This encodes CASSQDLGTAGNTIYF.

The chain recombines TRBV29-1 with TRBJ1-2, with D maybe TRBD1 (5 bases). Trimming cost V 6 bases and J 7 bases, with 18 bases left between them. The germline V gene encodes CDR1 SQVTM and CDR2 ANQGSEA. The CDR3 is 13 amino acids. The CDR3 here is CSVDDSRGRGYTF. CDR3 DNA: TGCAGCGTGGACGATTCGAGGGGTCGTGGCTACACCTTC.

The chain has TRBV7-9 and TRBJ2-7; 11 bases match TRBD2. CDR1 is SEHNR and CDR2 is FQNEAQ in the germline V gene (reference sequence). Trimming took 5 bases from V and 3 from J; bases not matched to a gene: 6. The CDR3 extends over 15 amino acids. DNA of the CDR3: TGTGCCAGCAGCACCCGACTAGCGGGGAACTACGAGCAGTACTTC. The encoded protein is CASSTRLAGNYEQYF.

This clone was detected a few times. The chain joins TRBV20-1 to TRBJ1-1; D remains unclear. Germline lookup yields CDR1 DFQATT and CDR2 SNEGSKA (reference sequence). Trimming left V 3 bases short and J 3 bases short, with 5 bases between. The CDR3 has 11 amino acids. The CDR3 bases are TGCAGTGCTAGGGAGTACACTGAAGCTTTCTTT. It translates to CSAREYTEAFF.

The chain employs TRBV28 and TRBJ1-5, with unresolved D. This CDR3 has 15 residues. Germline V gives CDR1 MDHEN, CDR2 SYDVKM. Trimming stripped 5 bases from V and 6 bases from J, with 17 bases between. The DNA for the CDR3 is TGTGCCAGCAGTCCCACTGACCCGGGCCCTCAGCCCCAGCATTTT. Protein sequence: CASSPTDPGPQPQHF.

The chain is built from TRBV13 and TRBJ2-7; D gene uncertain. Germline assignment: CDR1 PRHDT and CDR2 FYEKMQ (reference sequence). Trimming removed 9 bases from V and 6 bases from J, with 21 bases in between. The CDR3 length is 14 residues. CDR3 sequence reads: CASNLGRSEREQYF. The CDR3 DNA reads TGTGCCAGTAATCTCGGGCGGTCCGAGCGCGAGCAGTACTTC.

CDR3 in amino acids: CASSAHRGGGSNEQYF. Here the CDR3 DNA reads TGTGCCAGCAGCGCCCATAGAGGGGGTGGTAGCAACGAGCAGTACTTC. V gene TRBV7-2 combines with J gene TRBJ2-7; a weak D match, TRBD1 (6 bases). V lost 5 bases and J lost 5, with 22 bases in between. Germline assignment: CDR1 SGHTA and CDR2 FQGNSA. The CDR3 loop spans 16 amino acids.

The chain links TRBV19 to TRBJ2-7; tentatively, D is TRBD2 (5 bases). Trimming removed 3 bases at V and 1 base at J, with 13 bases between. Germline V gene lookup returns CDR1 LNHDA and CDR2 SQIVND (reference sequence). This CDR3 spans 15 amino acids. The CDR3 spells CASSMRATTSYEQYF. CDR3 bases: TGTGCCAGTAGTATGCGGGCGACGACTTCCTACGAGCAGTACTTC. Filled out from reference TRBV19 and TRBJ2-7, the complete variable domain reads DGGITQSPKYLFRKEGQNVTLSCEQNLNHDAMYWYRQDPGQGLRLIYYSQIVNDFQKGDIAEGYSVSREKKESFPLTVTSAQKNPTAFYLCASSMRATTSYEQYFGPGTRLTVT.

The rearrangement joins TRBV2 to TRBJ2-1; maybe TRBD1 (5 bases). Germline CDR1 is SNHLY and CDR2 is FYNNEI. V lost 4 bases and J lost 3, with 19 bases in between. This CDR3 is 17 amino acids long. CDR3 loop: CASSAPGRAVLYNEQFF. In nucleotides, the CDR3 is TGTGCCAGCAGTGCCCCTGGCAGGGCCGTACTCTACAATGAGCAGTTCTTC.